One and the same sample provided the 17 T cell receptor beta chains below, sequenced in a study of blood T cell repertoires in COVID-19. The method was immunoSEQ multiplex PCR; TCRdb's version includes in-frame clones alone and lacks a portion of them. The profile shows more than 400,000 clones, roughly 91% of them singletons. Sequenced material: PBMCs or T cells enriched from blood (not recorded which). The receptors come from a man between 18 and 35 years old who had recovered from COVID-19.

The J gene is TRBJ1-6, the V gene TRBV19; 8 bases are shared with TRBD1. CDR1 is LNHDA and CDR2 is SQIVND in the germline V gene (reference sequence). The ends lost 3 bases at V and 8 bases at J; junction bases unmatched: 6. CDR3 length: 15 residues. CDR3: CASSISGGWDSPLHF. CDR3 DNA: TGTGCCAGTAGTATCTCAGGGGGCTGGGATTCACCCCTCCACTTT. Together with reference TRBV19 and TRBJ1-6, the CDR3 gives the full variable domain: DGGITQSPKYLFRKEGQNVTLSCEQNLNHDAMYWYRQDPGQGLRLIYYSQIVNDFQKGDIAEGYSVSREKKESFPLTVTSAQKNPTAFYLCASSISGGWDSPLHFGNGTRLTVT.

V and J are TRBV27 and TRBJ1-1; TRBD1 might be the D (5 bases). This CDR3 is built from 15 residues. V was shortened by 1 base and J by 8 bases, with 17 bases between the two germline ends. The germline V gene encodes CDR1 MNHEY and CDR2 SMNVEV (reference sequence). The CDR3 coding sequence is TGTGCCAGCAGTTTATGGGCGGCAGGGCGATGGGAAGCTTTCTTT. Translating gives CASSLWAAGRWEAFF.

This clone was detected a few times. The gene calls are TRBV6-5 and TRBJ1-2, with D tentatively TRBD1 (5 bases). Germline V gene lookup returns CDR1 MNHEY and CDR2 SVGAGI. V lost 6 bases, J lost 5 bases, and 16 bases lay in between. The CDR3 runs 14 residues. The CDR3 sequence is CASRGTRQGYGYTF. The CDR3 DNA sequence: TGTGCCAGCAGGGGGACTCGACAAGGATATGGCTACACCTTC.

The V and J genes are TRBV9 and TRBJ1-2; 9 bases align to TRBD1. Germline V gives CDR1 SGDLS, CDR2 YYNGEE. This CDR3 is 16 amino acids long. J was trimmed by 2 bases and V by 4 bases; bases with no gene match: 9. CDR3 sequence (DNA): TGTGCCAGCAGCTTAAGTCCCGGGACAGGGAACTATGGCTACACCTTC. Translating it yields CASSLSPGTGNYGYTF.

The CDR3 DNA is TGTGCCAGCAGCTTGGACTCTGACACTGAAGCTTTCTTT. Its translation is CASSLDSDTEAFF. This chain joins TRBV5-5 and TRBJ1-1; D not resolved. The germline V gene encodes CDR1 SGHKS and CDR2 YYEKEE (reference sequence). V dropped 0 bases and J dropped 3 bases, with 6 bases sitting between them. There are 13 residues in the CDR3.

This chain connects TRBV7-3 to TRBJ2-1; 7 bases are a match to TRBD2. V gave up 1 base and J gave up 5 bases; unmatched junction bases: 8. The CDR3 length is 16 residues. Per the germline V gene, CDR1 is SGHTA and CDR2 is FQGTGA. CDR3 sequence: CASSLSRREPHNEQFF. The CDR3 DNA reads TGTGCCAGCAGCTTAAGTCGGCGGGAGCCCCACAATGAGCAGTTCTTC.

The V call is TRBV7-8, the J call TRBJ1-2; D is unclear. V was clipped by 0 bases and J by 7 bases, with 6 bases between them. The germline V gene has CDR1 SGHVS and CDR2 FQNEAQ. There are 12 residues in the CDR3. CDR3 coding DNA: TGTGCCAGCAGCTTAGCAGAGGTTGGCTACACCTTC. Translation gives CASSLAEVGYTF. Full variable domain (rest looked up from reference TRBV7-8 and TRBJ1-2): GAGVSQSPRYKVAKRGQDVALRCDPISGHVSLFWYQQALGQGPEFLTYFQNEAQLDKSGLPSDRFFAERPEGSVSTLKIQRTQQEDSAVYLCASSLAEVGYTFGSGTRLTVV.

This clone showed up just once. The chain employs TRBV21-1 and TRBJ2-1; the table's D gene call, TRBD1, was not cross checked with the DNA. TRBV21-1 is marked as a pseudogene. This CDR3 is 14 amino acids long. Written as DNA, the CDR3 is TGTGCCAGCACCAGGGACAGGGATGACAATGAGCAGTTCTTC. Its translation: CASTRDRDDNEQFF.

The rearrangement uses TRBV7-8 and TRBJ2-2, with 8 bases aligning to TRBD2. Germline V gene data show CDR1 as SGHVS and CDR2 as FQNEAQ. The junction had 7 bases not matched to a gene; V was cut back by 6 bases and J by 4 bases. The CDR3 is 15 amino acids. CDR3 nucleotides: TGTGCCAGCAGGGACAGCGGGAGAGGCACCGGGGAGCTGTTTTTT. It yields the protein CASRDSGRGTGELFF.

This rearrangement joins TRBV10-1 to TRBJ2-1; the match to TRBD2 covers 7 bases. Germline V gene data show CDR1 as WNHNN and CDR2 as SYGVQD (reference sequence). The length of the CDR3 is 14 residues. Germline trimming cut 2 bases from V and 3 bases from J; bases unmatched to any gene: 1. CDR3 nucleotides: TGCGCCAGCAGTGAGACTAGCGTCTACAATGAGCAGTTCTTC. This codes for CASSETSVYNEQFF.

The chain carries TRBV18 and TRBJ2-5; maybe TRBD2 (5 bases). V was pared by 8 bases and J by 1 base, with 14 bases between. The CDR3 is 14 residues long. CDR1 and CDR2 from the germline V gene are KGHSH and LQKENI. The CDR3 spells CASVTDRGQETQYF. The DNA for the CDR3 is TGTGCCAGCGTCACCGACCGGGGCCAAGAGACCCAGTACTTC.

The chain is built from TRBV19 and TRBJ1-3; D is perhaps TRBD1 (5 bases). The CDR3 runs 14 residues. Germline V gene data show CDR1 as LNHDA and CDR2 as SQIVND (reference sequence). The V and J ends lost 7 bases and 3 bases respectively, with 13 bases between them. CDR3: CASTLRDYGNTIYF. CDR3 DNA: TGTGCCAGTACTCTCAGGGATTATGGAAACACCATATATTTT.

V usage is TRBV3-1 (or the pseudogene TRBV3-2) and J usage is TRBJ2-7; the D is unclear. The germline CDR1 and CDR2 sequences are LGHDT and YNNKEL (reference sequence). This CDR3 is built from 11 residues. V dropped 3 bases and J dropped 3 bases, with 3 bases sitting between them. The CDR3 DNA follows: TGTGCCAGCAGCCACGTCTACGAGCAGTACTTC. It encodes CASSHVYEQYF.

The rearrangement links TRBV9 to TRBJ1-3, with 10 bases aligning to TRBD1. V dropped 4 bases and J dropped 8; count of bases not matched to a gene: 9. There are 15 residues in the CDR3. Germline values: CDR1 SGDLS, CDR2 YYNGEE. The CDR3, as DNA: TGTGCCAGCAGCCAAACCGACAGGGGGCGAGACACCATATATTTT. This encodes CASSQTDRGRDTIYF.

Written as DNA, the CDR3 is TGCGCCAGCACCGCCGGGACAGGGGTTTATGGCTACACCTTC. Translated, it gives CASTAGTGVYGYTF. The genes are TRBV10-2 and TRBJ1-2; 10 bases fit TRBD1. CDR1 and CDR2 from the germline V gene are WSHSY and SAAADI. CDR3 length equals 14 residues. The J segment lost 5 bases and the V segment lost 7 bases, leaving 7 bases of the junction unmatched.

J is TRBJ2-5 and V is TRBV11-3; 7 bases line up with TRBD2. The CDR3 consists of 14 residues. V dropped 5 bases and J dropped 3; count of bases not matched to a gene: 6. CDR1 is SGHNT, CDR2 YENEEA, per germline. The CDR3 loop is CASSPRLAEETQYF. In DNA, the CDR3 is TGTGCCAGCAGCCCCAGACTAGCAGAAGAGACCCAGTACTTC.

This clone was observed once. J is TRBJ2-1 and V is TRBV15; 8 nucleotides line up with TRBD2. V lost 3 bases, J lost 5 bases, and 9 bases stayed unmatched. The CDR3 consists of 16 residues. CDR1 and CDR2 (germline): LNHNV, YYDKDF (reference sequence). CDR3 region: CATSSLGSGKNNEQFF. The CDR3 DNA reads TGTGCCACCAGCAGTTTAGGTAGCGGGAAGAACAATGAGCAGTTCTTC.